Below, 3 T cell receptor beta chains from the same sample are listed, as sequenced in a study of a mutant IDH1 vaccine in newly diagnosed glioma. TCRdb's table, derived via immunoSEQ multiplex PCR, lists solely in-frame clones and lacks some. Here the sample spans over 55,000 clones, 80% to 90% being singletons. The time point: week 35, safety follow-up. Vaccination used 300 ug of mutant IDH1 20-mer peptide per dose, with topical imiquimod. The antigens of these receptors remain unknown. The starting material was PBMCs, obtained from a glioma patient whose treatment included an IDH1 peptide vaccine. The origin of the receptors is a man in his forties with glioma.

The chain links TRBV29-1 to TRBJ1-4; D may be TRBD1 (5 bases). The V end lost 6 bases, the J end lost 10 bases, and 21 bases lay between the germline ends. The CDR3 covers 14 residues. The germline V gene has CDR1 SQVTM and CDR2 ANQGSEA. In DNA, the CDR3 is TGCAGCGTCGCGACCGGGACGGAGGGTGGAAAACTGTTTTTT. As protein: CSVATGTEGGKLFF.

The CDR3 DNA reads as TGTGCCAGCAGCTTAGTACCCGGACTAGCGCGCGACCTGTACTTC. Its translation is CASSLVPGLARDLYF. This chain connects TRBV11-2 to TRBJ2-5; 9 positions match TRBD2. V was pared by 1 base and J by 13 bases, with 13 bases of the junction left unmatched. CDR1 is SGHAT, CDR2 FQNNGV, per germline. This CDR3 spans 15 amino acids.

The chain couples TRBV27 to TRBJ2-5; 9 bases are shared with TRBD1. The CDR3 spans 16 residues. V lost 5 bases and J lost 7; bases outside the gene matches: 14. Germline V lookup: CDR1 MNHEY, CDR2 SMNVEV (reference sequence). The CDR3, as DNA: TGTGCCAGCAGTCCTACGCCGGGACAGGGTTCCGGGACCCAGTACTTC. This encodes CASSPTPGQGSGTQYF.